The source of this T cell receptor beta chain is a study of blood T cell repertoires in COVID-19. Study at large: Material from acute and convalescent COVID-19 was sourced from the United States, Italy and Spain. PBMCs, B-cell-depleted T cells, or T cells were the source of the cDNA or gDNA that made up the material.

How the authors handled the data: For nucleated cells, counts were estimated from reference gene primer amplification. Some clones are missing from TCRdb's copy, which holds only in-frame ones; the method was immunoSEQ multiplex PCR. The V and J calls and the clone size are those of that table, but D and trimming were determined from the DNA. The sample includes 100,000 to 150,000 clones, approximately 81% of them seen just once. V lost 2 bases and J lost 8, with 16 bases in between. This CDR3 comprises 14 residues. Germline V gene sequence: CDR1 GTSNPN, CDR2 SVGIG (reference sequence). J is TRBJ1-5 and V is TRBV30; D unclear. The sequence was collected from a man aged 60 to 69 with acute or convalescent COVID-19. The sample consisted of peripheral blood. This CDR3 reads CAWSSRRDFKPQHF. As DNA, the CDR3 is TGTGCCTGGAGTTCCCGGCGGGATTTCAAGCCCCAGCATTTT.